A single T cell receptor (beta chain) is shown here with its context. The data were obtained in a study of cytomegalovirus exposure and HLA in healthy donors. PCR primers comprised 60 Vbeta and 13 Jbeta primers. Generated by immunoSEQ multiplex PCR, the TCRdb table keeps only in-frame clones and is missing some. This sample has some 44,000 clones, with about 47% found just once. CDR3 size: 13 residues. Germline CDR1 and CDR2: MDHEN and SYDVKM. The V gene lost 11 bases and the J gene lost 0 bases, with 13 bases spanning the gap. This clonotype was obtained from a human donor in good health. The specimen sequenced was PBMCs. The rearrangement joins TRBV28 to TRBJ2-5; D may be TRBD2 (7 bases). The CDR3 DNA sequence: TGTGCCGAAGGGGGGACTAACCAAGAGACCCAGTACTTC. This gives the protein CAEGGTNQETQYF.